This is a list of T cell receptor beta chains from one sample in a study of early T cells in non-severe SARS-CoV-2 infection. TCRdb fed the 5' RACE reads into MiXCR, producing one record per CDR3 protein. In the table there are over 60,000 distinct CDR3 sequences, around a tenth of which are singletons. The input for sequencing was whole blood, taken at baseline. The origin of the receptors is an adult who was a healthcare worker with PCR-confirmed SARS-CoV-2 infection or an uninfected control (not recorded which). The CDR3 runs from the conserved cysteine through the conserved F or W. The order of the fields is CDR3 protein, CDR3 length, D gene, V gene, clone size. The D gene is left open where the match is weak. Size tells how often a clone was seen (once, few, many) or the class of an expanded clone, and some rows leave it out.

CDR3 protein: CASSQDYRGDLNEQFF
CDR3 length: 16
D gene: TRBD2
V gene: TRBV4-3
clone size: many

CDR3 protein: CASSQDGGASYGYTF
CDR3 length: 15
D gene: NA
V gene: TRBV4-3
clone size: few

CDR3 protein: CASSGWRGPERGSGNTIYF
CDR3 length: 19
D gene: NA
V gene: TRBV7-9
clone size: NA

CDR3 protein: CAWSRPGQPSYEQYF
CDR3 length: 15
D gene: TRBD1
V gene: TRBV30
clone size: NA

CDR3 protein: CASSLDRGANTGELFF
CDR3 length: 16
D gene: TRBD1
V gene: TRBV5-1
clone size: few

CDR3 protein: CASSPAGTTVEQFF
CDR3 length: 14
D gene: TRBD2
V gene: TRBV18
clone size: many

CDR3 protein: CASSLEPETEAFF
CDR3 length: 13
D gene: NA
V gene: TRBV7-9
clone size: NA

CDR3 protein: CAWSTRGGTYEQYF
CDR3 length: 14
D gene: NA
V gene: TRBV30
clone size: NA

CDR3 protein: CSADEGNPYGYTF
CDR3 length: 13
D gene: NA
V gene: TRBV29-1
clone size: NA

CDR3 protein: CASSLGQAPYEQYF
CDR3 length: 14
D gene: NA
V gene: TRBV11-3
clone size: NA

CDR3 protein: CASNQLGEQYF
CDR3 length: 11
D gene: NA
V gene: TRBV7-9
clone size: few

CDR3 protein: CASSIETGAGYTF
CDR3 length: 13
D gene: TRBD1
V gene: TRBV19
clone size: NA

CDR3 protein: CASSWTGGTDTQYF
CDR3 length: 14
D gene: TRBD1
V gene: TRBV11-2
clone size: many

CDR3 protein: CSAPQEGGGLFRDTQYF
CDR3 length: 17
D gene: NA
V gene: TRBV20-1
clone size: many

CDR3 protein: CASSQDVGATGELFF
CDR3 length: 15
D gene: NA
V gene: TRBV4-3
clone size: few

CDR3 protein: CASSPDPSSGNTIYF
CDR3 length: 15
D gene: NA
V gene: TRBV7-6
clone size: many

CDR3 protein: CASRYRLAGTYEQYF
CDR3 length: 15
D gene: TRBD2
V gene: TRBV6-5
clone size: NA

CDR3 protein: CASTPRKDYEQYF
CDR3 length: 13
D gene: NA
V gene: TRBV6-2/TRBV6-3
clone size: many

CDR3 protein: CASSSLRGGTEAFF
CDR3 length: 14
D gene: NA
V gene: TRBV11-3
clone size: few

CDR3 protein: CASSLDPDSYEQYF
CDR3 length: 14
D gene: NA
V gene: TRBV5-1
clone size: few

CDR3 protein: CSARDRGTGELFF
CDR3 length: 13
D gene: NA
V gene: TRBV20-1
clone size: many

CDR3 protein: CSAMGGGRTDTQYF
CDR3 length: 14
D gene: NA
V gene: TRBV20-1
clone size: many

CDR3 protein: CASSLSAQPYNEQFF
CDR3 length: 15
D gene: NA
V gene: TRBV5-1
clone size: NA

CDR3 protein: CSVGTDEQYF
CDR3 length: 10
D gene: NA
V gene: TRBV29-1
clone size: few

CDR3 protein: CASSRNGLPKASGANVLTF
CDR3 length: 19
D gene: NA
V gene: TRBV4-1
clone size: few

CDR3 protein: CASSARTGGGSYYGYTF
CDR3 length: 17
D gene: TRBD1
V gene: TRBV7-2
clone size: few

CDR3 protein: CASSESWGADTQYF
CDR3 length: 14
D gene: NA
V gene: TRBV10-2
clone size: many

CDR3 protein: CASSQELLGRYEQYF
CDR3 length: 15
D gene: NA
V gene: TRBV4-3
clone size: many

CDR3 protein: CSAPGLAGGATSTDTQYF
CDR3 length: 18
D gene: TRBD2
V gene: TRBV20-1
clone size: many

CDR3 protein: CSVAGLGLSGANVLTF
CDR3 length: 16
D gene: TRBD2
V gene: TRBV29-1
clone size: many

CDR3 protein: CSATDRGPYGYTF
CDR3 length: 13
D gene: TRBD1
V gene: TRBV20-1
clone size: many

CDR3 protein: CASSWPEDSSYNEQFF
CDR3 length: 16
D gene: NA
V gene: TRBV5-8
clone size: few

CDR3 protein: CASTPGQLVSGANVLTF
CDR3 length: 17
D gene: NA
V gene: TRBV7-2
clone size: few

CDR3 protein: CASSSRWGPGNTIYF
CDR3 length: 15
D gene: NA
V gene: TRBV5-1
clone size: few

CDR3 protein: CASSLRGLFSSYEQYF
CDR3 length: 16
D gene: NA
V gene: TRBV5-6
clone size: NA

CDR3 protein: CASSPQGRGRTEAFF
CDR3 length: 15
D gene: TRBD1
V gene: TRBV12-3/TRBV12-4
clone size: few

CDR3 protein: CASSPRGGVNTGELFF
CDR3 length: 16
D gene: NA
V gene: TRBV7-2
clone size: NA

CDR3 protein: CASSRRGTPEAFF
CDR3 length: 13
D gene: NA
V gene: TRBV3-1
clone size: NA

CDR3 protein: CASSPSGFEKLFF
CDR3 length: 13
D gene: NA
V gene: TRBV18
clone size: many

CDR3 protein: CATGPQGADGYTF
CDR3 length: 13
D gene: NA
V gene: TRBV19
clone size: NA

CDR3 protein: CASRPTGTGGNSPLHF
CDR3 length: 16
D gene: TRBD1
V gene: TRBV12-3/TRBV12-4
clone size: NA

CDR3 protein: CASRSSRQGRTEAFF
CDR3 length: 15
D gene: NA
V gene: TRBV7-2
clone size: NA

CDR3 protein: CASTDRADEQYF
CDR3 length: 12
D gene: TRBD1
V gene: TRBV2
clone size: few

CDR3 protein: CASGMSNTGELFF
CDR3 length: 13
D gene: NA
V gene: TRBV7-2
clone size: few

CDR3 protein: CASSLLAGGGETQYF
CDR3 length: 15
D gene: TRBD2
V gene: TRBV12-3/TRBV12-4
clone size: NA

CDR3 protein: CASSFNWGETQYF
CDR3 length: 13
D gene: NA
V gene: TRBV7-7
clone size: many

CDR3 protein: CASSMNFDRANTEAFF
CDR3 length: 16
D gene: TRBD1
V gene: TRBV19
clone size: many

CDR3 protein: CASTSGGTPDTQYF
CDR3 length: 14
D gene: TRBD2
V gene: TRBV2
clone size: NA

CDR3 protein: CASSSEGPLRNEQFF
CDR3 length: 15
D gene: NA
V gene: TRBV12-3/TRBV12-4
clone size: NA